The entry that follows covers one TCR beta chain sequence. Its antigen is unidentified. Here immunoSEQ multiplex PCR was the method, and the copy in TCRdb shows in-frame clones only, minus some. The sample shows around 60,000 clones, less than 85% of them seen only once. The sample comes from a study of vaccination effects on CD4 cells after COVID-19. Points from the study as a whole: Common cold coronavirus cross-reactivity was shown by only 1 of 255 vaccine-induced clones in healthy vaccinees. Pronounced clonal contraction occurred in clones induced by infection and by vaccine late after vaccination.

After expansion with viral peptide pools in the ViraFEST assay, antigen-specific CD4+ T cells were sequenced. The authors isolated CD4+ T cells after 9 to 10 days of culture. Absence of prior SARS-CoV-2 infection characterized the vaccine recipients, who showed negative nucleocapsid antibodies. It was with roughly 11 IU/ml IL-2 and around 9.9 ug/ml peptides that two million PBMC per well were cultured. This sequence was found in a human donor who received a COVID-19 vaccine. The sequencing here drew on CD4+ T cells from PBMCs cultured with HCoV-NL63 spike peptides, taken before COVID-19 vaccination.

This CDR3 is CASSIPRLAGSTDTQYF. CDR3 nucleotides: TGTGCCAGTAGTATACCTCGACTAGCGGGGAGCACAGATACGCAGTATTTT. This chain uses TRBV19 with TRBJ2-3; 11 bases match TRBD2. CDR1 and CDR2 from the germline V gene are LNHDA and SQIVND (reference sequence). V shed 2 bases and J 0 bases; nucleotides not matched to a gene: 4. This CDR3 has 17 amino acids.